This T cell receptor beta chain was sequenced during a study of response to subunit inactivated influenza vaccine. Study conclusions and caveats: Each seasonal influenza vaccination, the authors suggested, recruits few new T cells.

Remarks on this clonotype: Its matching antigen is unknown.

CDR1 and CDR2 (germline): MNHNS, SASEGT. J was trimmed by 0 bases and V by 7 bases; bases with no gene match: 2. The CDR3 totals 13 residues. TCRdb redid the calling of the RT-PCR reads with MiXCR, one entry per CDR3 protein. The sample lists 450,000 to 600,000 distinct CDR3 sequences, approximately 7.7% seen once, with 10% to 15% in the top ten. The chain couples TRBV6-1 to TRBJ2-5, with 7 positions matching TRBD1. The receptor's source is a man between 50 and 75 years old who received an inactivated influenza vaccine. The sequences come from PBMCs from blood, collected roughly 24 months after vaccination. CDR3 sequence (DNA): TGTGCCAGCACGACAGGGAACCAAGAGACCCAGTACTTC. It specifies CASTTGNQETQYF.